Here is one T cell receptor (beta chain) with its context. The sample comes from a study of blood T cell repertoires in COVID-19. Study as a whole: T cells, B-cell-depleted T cells, or PBMCs supplied cDNA or gDNA.

Germline assignment: CDR1 SQVTM and CDR2 ANQGSEA. Trimming shortened V by 4 bases and J by 5 bases, and 14 bases separated the two germline ends. The length of the CDR3 is 13 residues. Assay: immunoSEQ multiplex PCR; the TCRdb copy retains only in-frame clones and omits some. The data hold some 200,000 clones, with 87% observed a single time. The sequence was obtained from a man between 18 and 29 years old with active or convalescent COVID-19. The rearrangement links TRBV29-1 to TRBJ2-5; tentatively, D is TRBD1 (6 bases). Specimen: peripheral blood. The DNA of the CDR3 is TGCAGCGTTGCGTGGGGGCTGGGTGAGACCCAGTACTTC. This encodes CSVAWGLGETQYF.